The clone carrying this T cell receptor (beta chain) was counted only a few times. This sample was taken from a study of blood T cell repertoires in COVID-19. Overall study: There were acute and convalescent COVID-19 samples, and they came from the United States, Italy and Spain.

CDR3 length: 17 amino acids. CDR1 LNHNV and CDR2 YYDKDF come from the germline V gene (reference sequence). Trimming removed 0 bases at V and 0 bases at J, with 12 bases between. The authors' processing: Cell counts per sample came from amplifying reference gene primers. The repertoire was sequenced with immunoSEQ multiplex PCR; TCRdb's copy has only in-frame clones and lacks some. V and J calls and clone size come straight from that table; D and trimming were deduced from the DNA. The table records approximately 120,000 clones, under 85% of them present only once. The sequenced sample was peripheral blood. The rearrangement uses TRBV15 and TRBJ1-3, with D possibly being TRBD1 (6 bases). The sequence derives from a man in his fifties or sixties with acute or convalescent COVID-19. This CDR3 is CATSRDRGGSSGNTIYF. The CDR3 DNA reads TGTGCCACCAGCAGAGACAGGGGCGGAAGCTCTGGAAACACCATATATTTT. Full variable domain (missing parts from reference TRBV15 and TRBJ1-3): DAMVIQNPRYQVTQFGKPVTLSCSQTLNHNVMYWYQQKSSQAPKLLFHYYDKDFNNEADTPDNFQSRRPNTSFCFLDIRSPGLGDTAMYLCATSRDRGGSSGNTIYFGEGSWLTVV.